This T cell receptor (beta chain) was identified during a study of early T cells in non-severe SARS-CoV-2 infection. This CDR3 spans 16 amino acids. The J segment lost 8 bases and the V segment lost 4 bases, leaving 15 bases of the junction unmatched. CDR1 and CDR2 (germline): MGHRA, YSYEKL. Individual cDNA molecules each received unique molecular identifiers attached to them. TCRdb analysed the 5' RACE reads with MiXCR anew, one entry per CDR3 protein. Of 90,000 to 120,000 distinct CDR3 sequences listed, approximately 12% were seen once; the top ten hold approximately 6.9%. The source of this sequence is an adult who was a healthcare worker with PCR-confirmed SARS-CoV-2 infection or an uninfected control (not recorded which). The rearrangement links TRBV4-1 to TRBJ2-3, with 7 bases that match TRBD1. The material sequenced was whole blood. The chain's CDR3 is CASSLGGGRGFVTQYF. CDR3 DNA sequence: TGCGCCAGCAGCCTAGGAGGAGGCAGGGGGTTCGTTACGCAGTATTTT.